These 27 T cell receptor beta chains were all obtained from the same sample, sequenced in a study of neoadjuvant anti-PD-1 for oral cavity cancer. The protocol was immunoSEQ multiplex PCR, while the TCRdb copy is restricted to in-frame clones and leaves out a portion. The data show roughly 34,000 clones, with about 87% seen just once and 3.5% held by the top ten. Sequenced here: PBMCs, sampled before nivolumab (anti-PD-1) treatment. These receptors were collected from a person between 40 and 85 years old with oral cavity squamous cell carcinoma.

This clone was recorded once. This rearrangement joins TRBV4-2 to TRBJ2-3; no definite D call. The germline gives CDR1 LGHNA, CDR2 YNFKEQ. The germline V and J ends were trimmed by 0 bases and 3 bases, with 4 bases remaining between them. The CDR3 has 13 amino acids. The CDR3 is CASSQDWTDTQYF. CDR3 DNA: TGTGCCAGCAGCCAAGATTGGACAGATACGCAGTATTTT.

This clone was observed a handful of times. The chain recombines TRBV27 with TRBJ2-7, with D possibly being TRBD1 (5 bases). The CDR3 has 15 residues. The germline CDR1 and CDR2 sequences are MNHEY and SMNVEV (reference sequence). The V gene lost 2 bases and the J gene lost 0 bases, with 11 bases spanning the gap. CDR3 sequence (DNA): TGTGCCAGCAGTTTAAAAGGGGCGCCCTCCTACGAGCAGTACTTC. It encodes CASSLKGAPSYEQYF.

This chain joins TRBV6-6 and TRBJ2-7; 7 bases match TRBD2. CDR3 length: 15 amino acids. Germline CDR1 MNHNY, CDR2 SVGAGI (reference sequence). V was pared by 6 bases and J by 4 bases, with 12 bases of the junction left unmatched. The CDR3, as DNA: TGTGCCAGCAGGAGCGGGGTGGAATCCGGTTACGAGCAGTACTTC. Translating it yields CASRSGVESGYEQYF.

CDR3 amino acids: CASTRAGLNYGYTF. The CDR3 bases are TGTGCCAGTACTCGGGCAGGGCTAAACTATGGCTACACCTTC. The rearrangement uses TRBV6-1 and TRBJ1-2; tentative D call: TRBD1 (5 bases). V was pared by 9 bases and J by 2 bases, with 16 bases between. The germline gives CDR1 MNHNS, CDR2 SASEGT. The length of the CDR3 is 14 residues.

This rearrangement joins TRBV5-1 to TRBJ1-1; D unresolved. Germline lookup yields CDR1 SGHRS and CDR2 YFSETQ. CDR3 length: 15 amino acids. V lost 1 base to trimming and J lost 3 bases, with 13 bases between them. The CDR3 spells CASSLRAGDYTEAFF. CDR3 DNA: TGCGCCAGCAGCTTGCGCGCTGGGGATTACACTGAAGCTTTCTTT.

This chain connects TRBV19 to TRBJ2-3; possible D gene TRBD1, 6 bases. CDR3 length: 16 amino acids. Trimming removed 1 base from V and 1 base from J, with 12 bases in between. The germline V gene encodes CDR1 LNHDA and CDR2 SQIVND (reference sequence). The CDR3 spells CASSIGGTQGTDTQYF. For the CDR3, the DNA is TGTGCCAGTAGTATAGGGGGGACACAAGGCACAGATACGCAGTATTTT. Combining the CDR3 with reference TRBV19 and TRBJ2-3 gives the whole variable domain DGGITQSPKYLFRKEGQNVTLSCEQNLNHDAMYWYRQDPGQGLRLIYYSQIVNDFQKGDIAEGYSVSREKKESFPLTVTSAQKNPTAFYLCASSIGGTQGTDTQYFGPGTRLTVL.

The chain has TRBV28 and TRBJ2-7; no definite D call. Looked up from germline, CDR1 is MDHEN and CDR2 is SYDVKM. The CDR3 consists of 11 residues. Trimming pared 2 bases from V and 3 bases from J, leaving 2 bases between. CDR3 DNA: TGTGCCAGCAGTTTACGCTACGAGCAGTACTTC. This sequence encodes CASSLRYEQYF.

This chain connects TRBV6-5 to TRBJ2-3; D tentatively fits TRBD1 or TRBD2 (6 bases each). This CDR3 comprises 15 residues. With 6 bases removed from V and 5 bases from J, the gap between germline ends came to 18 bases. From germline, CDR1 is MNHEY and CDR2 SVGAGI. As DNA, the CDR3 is TGTGCCAGCAGGGGGACGGAGGGGGGCAAAGATACGCAGTATTTT. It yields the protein CASRGTEGGKDTQYF.

Here the CDR3 reads CASSLAPANSPLHF. The CDR3 nucleotides read TGCGCCAGCAGCTTGGCCCCGGCTAATTCACCCCTCCACTTT. The chain couples TRBV5-1 to TRBJ1-6; D call uncertain. The CDR3 consists of 14 residues. V was shortened by 0 bases and J by 6 bases, with 7 bases between the two germline ends. From germline, CDR1 is SGHRS and CDR2 YFSETQ.

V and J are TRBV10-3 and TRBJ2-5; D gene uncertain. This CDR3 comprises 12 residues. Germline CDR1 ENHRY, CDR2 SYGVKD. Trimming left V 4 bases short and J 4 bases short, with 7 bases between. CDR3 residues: CAISALRETQYF. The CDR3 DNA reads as TGTGCCATCAGTGCGCTCCGAGAGACCCAGTACTTC.

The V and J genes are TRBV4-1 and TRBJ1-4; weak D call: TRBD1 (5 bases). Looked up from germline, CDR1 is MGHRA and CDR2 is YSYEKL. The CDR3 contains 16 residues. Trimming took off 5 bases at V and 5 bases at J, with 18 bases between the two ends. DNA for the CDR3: TGCGCCAGCAGCTCCCGGCCCAGGGTAGACAATGAAAAACTGTTTTTT. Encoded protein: CASSSRPRVDNEKLFF.

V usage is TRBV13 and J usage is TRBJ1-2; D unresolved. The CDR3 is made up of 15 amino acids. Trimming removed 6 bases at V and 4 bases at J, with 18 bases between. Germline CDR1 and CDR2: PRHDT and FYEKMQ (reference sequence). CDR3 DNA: TGTGCCAGCAGTCCTAACGAGGGATCGGGCTATGGCTACACCTTC. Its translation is CASSPNEGSGYGYTF.

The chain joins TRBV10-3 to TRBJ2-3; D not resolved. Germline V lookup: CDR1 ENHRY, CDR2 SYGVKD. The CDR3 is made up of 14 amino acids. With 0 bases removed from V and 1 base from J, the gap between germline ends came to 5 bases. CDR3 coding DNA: TGTGCCATCAGTGAGTCGACTCGCACAGATACGCAGTATTTT. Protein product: CAISESTRTDTQYF.

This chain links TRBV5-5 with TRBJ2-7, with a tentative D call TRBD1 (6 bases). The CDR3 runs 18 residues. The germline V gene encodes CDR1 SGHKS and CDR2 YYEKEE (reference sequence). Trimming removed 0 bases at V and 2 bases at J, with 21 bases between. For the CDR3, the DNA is TGTGCCAGCAGCTTGGGCATACGGATGAGAGGGGGAACCTACGAGCAGTACTTC. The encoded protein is CASSLGIRMRGGTYEQYF.

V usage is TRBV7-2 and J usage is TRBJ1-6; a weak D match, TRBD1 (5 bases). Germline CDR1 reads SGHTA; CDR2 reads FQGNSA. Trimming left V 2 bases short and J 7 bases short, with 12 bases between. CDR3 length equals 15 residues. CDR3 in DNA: TGTGCCAGCAGCTTACGGGGGGTGACGAATTCACCCCTCCACTTT. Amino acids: CASSLRGVTNSPLHF.

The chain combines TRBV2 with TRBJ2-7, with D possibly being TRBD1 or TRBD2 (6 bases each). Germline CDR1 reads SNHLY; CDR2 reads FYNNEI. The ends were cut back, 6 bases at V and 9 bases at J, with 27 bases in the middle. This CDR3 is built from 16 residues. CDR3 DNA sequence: TGTGCCAGCAGGGACCGGGGAGGACAGACCGCCCCCCCGCAGTACTTC. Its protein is CASRDRGGQTAPPQYF.

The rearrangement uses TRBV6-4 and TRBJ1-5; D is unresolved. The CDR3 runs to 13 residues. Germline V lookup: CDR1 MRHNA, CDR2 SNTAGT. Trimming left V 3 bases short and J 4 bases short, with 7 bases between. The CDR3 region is CASSEQANQPQHF. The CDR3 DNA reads TGTGCCAGCAGTGAGCAGGCAAATCAGCCCCAGCATTTT.

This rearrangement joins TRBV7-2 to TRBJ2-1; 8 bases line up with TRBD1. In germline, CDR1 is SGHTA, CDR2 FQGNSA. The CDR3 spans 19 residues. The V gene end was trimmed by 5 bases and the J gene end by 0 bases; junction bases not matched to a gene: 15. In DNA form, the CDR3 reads TGTGCCAGCAGCCCCCCCCGGACAGGGTCCCCTAGCTCCTACAATGAGCAGTTCTTC. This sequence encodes CASSPPRTGSPSSYNEQFF.

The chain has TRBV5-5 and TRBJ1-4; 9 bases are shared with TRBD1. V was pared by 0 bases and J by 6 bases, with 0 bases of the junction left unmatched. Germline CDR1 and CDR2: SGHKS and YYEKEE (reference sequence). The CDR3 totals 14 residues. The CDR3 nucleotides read TGTGCCAGCAGCTTGGGGACAGGGGATGAAAAACTGTTTTTT. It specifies CASSLGTGDEKLFF.

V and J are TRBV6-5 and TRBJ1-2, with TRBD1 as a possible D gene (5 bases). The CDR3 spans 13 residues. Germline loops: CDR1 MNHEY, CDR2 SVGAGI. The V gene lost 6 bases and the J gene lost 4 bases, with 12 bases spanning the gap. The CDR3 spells CASREGLGYGYTF. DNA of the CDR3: TGTGCCAGCAGGGAGGGGTTGGGCTATGGCTACACCTTC.

The CDR3 protein is CASSLGGGSDTQYF. The CDR3 DNA reads as TGCGCCAGCAGCTTAGGTGGGGGTTCGGATACGCAGTATTTT. The rearrangement joins TRBV5-1 to TRBJ2-3, with D possibly called TRBD1 or TRBD2 (5 bases each). The CDR3 is made up of 14 amino acids. Per the germline V gene, CDR1 is SGHRS and CDR2 is YFSETQ. Deletions cut 2 bases from V and 6 bases from J, with 13 bases between. Supplemented by reference TRBV5-1 and TRBJ2-3, the full variable domain reads KAGVTQTPRYLIKTRGQQVTLSCSPISGHRSVSWYQQTPGQGLQFLFEYFSETQRNKGNFPGRFSGRQFSNSRSEMNVSTLELGDSALYLCASSLGGGSDTQYFGPGTRLTVL.

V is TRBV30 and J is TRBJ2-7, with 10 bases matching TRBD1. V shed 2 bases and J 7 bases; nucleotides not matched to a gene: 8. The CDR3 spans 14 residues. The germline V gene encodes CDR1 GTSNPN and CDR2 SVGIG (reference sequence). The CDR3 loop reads CAWSPSGTGDEQYF. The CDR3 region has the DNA TGTGCCTGGAGTCCCTCCGGGACAGGGGATGAGCAGTACTTC.

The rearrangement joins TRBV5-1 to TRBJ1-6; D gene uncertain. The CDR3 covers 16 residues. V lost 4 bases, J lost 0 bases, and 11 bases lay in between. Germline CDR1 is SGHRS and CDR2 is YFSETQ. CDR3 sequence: CASSPYQSSYNSPLHF. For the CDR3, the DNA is TGCGCCAGCAGCCCATACCAGAGCTCCTATAATTCACCCCTCCACTTT.

The CDR3 here is CASSPSPGTGDRNEKLFF. DNA for the CDR3: TGCGCCAGCAGCCCTAGTCCCGGGACAGGGGATCGAAATGAAAAACTGTTTTTT. The gene calls are TRBV5-1 and TRBJ1-4; TRBD1 matches at 10 bases. Germline V CDR1 and CDR2: SGHRS, YFSETQ. With V trimmed by 4 bases and J by 5 bases, 14 bases remained unmatched. The CDR3 loop spans 18 amino acids.

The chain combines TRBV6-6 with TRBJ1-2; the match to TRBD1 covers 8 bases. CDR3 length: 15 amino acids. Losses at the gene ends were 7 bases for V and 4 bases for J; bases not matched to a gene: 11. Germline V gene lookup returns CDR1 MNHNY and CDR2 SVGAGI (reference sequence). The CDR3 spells CASNPTGDAGYGYTF. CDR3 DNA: TGTGCCAGCAACCCGACAGGGGACGCAGGCTATGGCTACACCTTC.

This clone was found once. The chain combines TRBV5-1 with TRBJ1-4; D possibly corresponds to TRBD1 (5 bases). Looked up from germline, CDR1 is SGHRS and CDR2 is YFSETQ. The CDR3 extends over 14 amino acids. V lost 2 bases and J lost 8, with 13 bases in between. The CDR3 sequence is CASSFGGDREKLFF. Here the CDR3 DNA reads TGCGCCAGCAGCTTCGGGGGGGATCGAGAAAAACTGTTTTTT.

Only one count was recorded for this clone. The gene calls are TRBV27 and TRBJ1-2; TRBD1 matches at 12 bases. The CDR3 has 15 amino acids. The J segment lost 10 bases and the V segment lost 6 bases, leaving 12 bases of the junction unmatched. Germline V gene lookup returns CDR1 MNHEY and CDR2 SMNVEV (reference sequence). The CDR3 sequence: CASSTTPGTGGFYTF. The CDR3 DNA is TGTGCCAGCAGCACCACCCCCGGGACAGGGGGCTTCTACACCTTC.